These 16 T cell receptor beta chains were all obtained from the same sample, sequenced in a study of blood T cell repertoires in COVID-19 (dated by TCRdb to the early 2020s). Library preparation employed the immunoSEQ multiplex PCR assay. TCRdb mirrors the immuneACCESS table, restricted to in-frame sequences. Some clones are absent from its copies; in checked studies, under half trace to an unresolved V gene, and the reason for the others is unknown. Across this sample there are 150,000 to 200,000 clones, with roughly nine tenths seen only once. The top ten clones comprise approximately 2.1% of the sample. The sample was peripheral blood. The receptors stem from a man aged 18 to 29 who had recovered from COVID-19.

The CDR3 spells CASRGTGLSSYEQYF. Written as DNA, the CDR3 is TGTGCCAGCAGAGGGACAGGCCTAAGCTCCTACGAGCAGTACTTC. The chain couples TRBV28 to TRBJ2-7, with 8 bases that match TRBD1. This CDR3 spans 15 amino acids. Germline V lookup: CDR1 MDHEN, CDR2 SYDVKM. Trimming cost V 6 bases and J 0 bases; bases outside gene matches: 7.

The CDR3 DNA reads as TGTGCCAGCAGTTTACCGTCAGGGCACGGGGCCAACGTCCTGACTTTC. It encodes CASSLPSGHGANVLTF. The chain couples TRBV27 to TRBJ2-6, with D possibly TRBD1 on 5 matching bases. CDR1 and CDR2 (germline): MNHEY, SMNVEV (reference sequence). The CDR3 length is 16 residues. Trimming took 2 bases from V and 4 from J, leaving 12 bases between them.

This sequence joins TRBV27 and TRBJ1-2; D call uncertain. Germline CDR1 is MNHEY and CDR2 is SMNVEV (reference sequence). V lost 2 bases, J lost 3 bases, and 7 bases lay in between. CDR3 length: 13 amino acids. The CDR3 DNA reads TGTGCCAGCAGTTTAAGGGAGGACTATGGCTACACCTTC. Encoded protein: CASSLREDYGYTF.

Notes on this clone: This specimen includes other DNA sequences encoding the same CDR3. The J gene is TRBJ2-5, the V gene TRBV6-5; 7 positions agree with TRBD1. V was pared by 5 bases and J by 1 base, with 4 bases of the junction left unmatched. Germline CDR1 reads MNHEY; CDR2 reads SVGAGI. The length of the CDR3 is 14 residues. The CDR3 nucleotides are TGTGCCAGCAGTCTAGACAGGGTCCAAGAGACCCAGTACTTC. Translated: CASSLDRVQETQYF.

This chain uses TRBV19 with TRBJ1-1, with 8 bases matching TRBD1. V was clipped by 4 bases and J by 5 bases; unmatched bases: 6. The germline CDR1 and CDR2 sequences are LNHDA and SQIVND (reference sequence). The CDR3 totals 14 residues. This CDR3 is CASSSGQGGTEAFF. CDR3 bases: TGTGCCAGTAGTAGCGGACAGGGAGGGACTGAAGCTTTCTTT.

The chain carries TRBV6-2 or TRBV6-3 and TRBJ2-1, with TRBD2 identical over 8 bases. Trimming cost V 0 bases and J 4 bases; bases outside gene matches: 2. CDR1 MNHEY and CDR2 SVGEGT come from the germline V gene. The CDR3 is 15 amino acids. The CDR3 here is CASSYSTSAYNEQFF. CDR3 nucleotides: TGTGCCAGCAGTTACTCGACTAGCGCTTACAATGAGCAGTTCTTC.

In nucleotides, the CDR3 is TGTGCCAGCTCCCAAGCCTTAGCGAGACCCTACGAGCAGTACTTC. This gives the protein CASSQALARPYEQYF. The chain is built from TRBV18 and TRBJ2-7; possible D gene TRBD2, 5 bases. Germline V lookup: CDR1 KGHSH, CDR2 LQKENI. The CDR3 has 15 amino acids. V was cut by 6 bases and J by 2 bases, with 17 bases left in between.

This chain joins TRBV28 and TRBJ1-5; weak D call: TRBD1 (6 bases). CDR1 and CDR2 from the germline V gene are MDHEN and SYDVKM. The ends were cut back, 3 bases at V and 5 bases at J, with 11 bases in the middle. The CDR3 contains 14 residues. CDR3 bases: TGTGCCAGCAGTTTGGGCAGGGGCGATCAGCCCCAGCATTTT. Translated, it gives CASSLGRGDQPQHF.

The chain uses TRBV19 and TRBJ2-7; the match to TRBD1 covers 12 bases. Germline assignment: CDR1 LNHDA and CDR2 SQIVND (reference sequence). V was pared by 6 bases and J by 7 bases, with 7 bases of the junction left unmatched. The CDR3 loop spans 14 amino acids. CDR3 sequence (DNA): TGTGCCAGTAGCCGGGACAGGGGGCAAGGAGAGCAGTACTTC. Its translation is CASSRDRGQGEQYF.

This chain connects TRBV11-1 to TRBJ2-5, with a weak D call TRBD2 (5 bases). The V end was cut by 3 bases, the J end by 5 bases, with 16 bases between. The CDR3 runs to 15 residues. From germline, CDR1 is SGHAT and CDR2 FQDESV (reference sequence). For the CDR3, the DNA is TGTGCCAGCAGCTTCGGACTGGGTCCGGGGGAGACCCAGTACTTC. Its translation: CASSFGLGPGETQYF.

This chain links TRBV5-4 with TRBJ2-2; 14 bases fit TRBD2. This CDR3 contains 19 residues. V gave up 0 bases and J gave up 5 bases; unmatched junction bases: 9. CDR1 is SGHNT, CDR2 YYREEE, per germline (reference sequence). In DNA, the CDR3 is TGTGCCAGCAGCTTGGGTGGACTAGCGGGAGGAGGCGTTACCGGGGAGCTGTTTTTT. As protein: CASSLGGLAGGGVTGELFF.

A single count supports this clone. This chain uses TRBV7-8 with TRBJ1-5, with 8 positions matching TRBD1. Germline V CDR1 and CDR2: SGHVS, FQNEAQ. The CDR3 length is 15 residues. Losses at the gene ends were 6 bases for V and 2 bases for J; bases not matched to a gene: 6. CDR3 loop: CASRPDRGGNQPQHF. Written as DNA, the CDR3 is TGTGCCAGCAGACCAGACAGGGGAGGCAATCAGCCCCAGCATTTT. Complete variable domain (other parts from reference TRBV7-8 and TRBJ1-5): GAGVSQSPRYKVAKRGQDVALRCDPISGHVSLFWYQQALGQGPEFLTYFQNEAQLDKSGLPSDRFFAERPEGSVSTLKIQRTQQEDSAVYLCASRPDRGGNQPQHFGDGTRLSIL.

This chain links TRBV9 with TRBJ2-7; possibly TRBD2 for D (7 bases). Germline-derived CDR1 and CDR2 are SGDLS and YYNGEE. The length of the CDR3 is 15 residues. V was clipped by 3 bases and J by 6 bases, with 19 bases between them. The CDR3 protein is CASSAVGGETSEQYF. The CDR3, as DNA: TGTGCCAGCAGCGCCGTAGGGGGGGAGACATCCGAGCAGTACTTC.

The rearrangement links TRBV2 to TRBJ1-1; weak D call: TRBD1 (5 bases). V was cut by 8 bases and J by 10 bases, with 17 bases left in between. Germline V gene sequence: CDR1 SNHLY, CDR2 FYNNEI. The CDR3 is 12 amino acids. CDR3 DNA: TGTGCCAGCGATTCCCGGGGGGACGGAGCTTTCTTT. Translated: CASDSRGDGAFF. Together with reference TRBV2 and TRBJ1-1, the CDR3 gives the full variable domain: EPEVTQTPSHQVTQMGQEVILRCVPISNHLYFYWYRQILGQKVEFLVSFYNNEISEKSEIFDDQFSVERPDGSNFTLKIRSTKLEDSAMYFCASDSRGDGAFFGQGTRLTVV.

J is TRBJ2-7 and V is TRBV5-1, with D uncertain. CDR3 length: 14 amino acids. Trimming pared 0 bases from V and 5 bases from J, leaving 12 bases between. Germline CDR1 reads SGHRS; CDR2 reads YFSETQ. The CDR3 sequence is CASSLDSTEDEQYF. The CDR3 nucleotides are TGCGCCAGCAGCTTGGACAGTACCGAAGACGAGCAGTACTTC.

V gene TRBV5-1 combines with J gene TRBJ2-7; 7 positions agree with TRBD2. The CDR3 contains 14 residues. Unmatched junction bases numbered 3, after V lost 0 bases and J lost 3 bases. The V gene's germline CDR1 is SGHRS and CDR2 YFSETQ. CDR3 nucleotide sequence: TGCGCCAGCAGCTTGGCGGGGGGAGGCTACGAGCAGTACTTC. It is translated as CASSLAGGGYEQYF.